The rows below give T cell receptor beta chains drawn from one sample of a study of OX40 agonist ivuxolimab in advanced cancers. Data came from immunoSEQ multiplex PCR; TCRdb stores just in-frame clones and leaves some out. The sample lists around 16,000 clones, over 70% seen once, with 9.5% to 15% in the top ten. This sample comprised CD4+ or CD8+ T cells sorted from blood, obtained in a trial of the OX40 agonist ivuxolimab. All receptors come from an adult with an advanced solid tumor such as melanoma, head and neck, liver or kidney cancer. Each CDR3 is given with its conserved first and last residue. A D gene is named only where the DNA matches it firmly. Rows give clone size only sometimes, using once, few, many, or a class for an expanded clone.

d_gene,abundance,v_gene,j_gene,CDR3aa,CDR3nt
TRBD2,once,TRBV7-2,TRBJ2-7,CASSPGLAGGAYEQYF,TGCGCCAGCAGCCCGGGACTAGCGGGGGGCGCCTACGAGCAGTACTTC
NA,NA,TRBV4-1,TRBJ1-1,CASSQGRTANTEAFF,TGCGCCAGCAGCCAAGGCCGGACAGCCAACACTGAAGCTTTCTTT
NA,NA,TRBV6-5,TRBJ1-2,CASRKTGRNGYTF,TGTGCCAGCAGGAAAACAGGGAGAAATGGCTACACCTTC
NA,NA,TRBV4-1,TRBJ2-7,CASSQVQGWEYEQYF,TGCGCCAGCAGCCAAGTACAAGGGTGGGAATACGAGCAGTACTTC
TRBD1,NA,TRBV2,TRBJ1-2,CASRGTGAPGQGAYYGYTF,TGTGCCAGCAGGGGTACTGGAGCCCCTGGACAGGGGGCGTACTATGGCTACACCTTC
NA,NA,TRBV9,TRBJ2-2,CASMSGTRLFF,TGTGCCAGCATGTCGGGGACCCGGCTGTTTTTT
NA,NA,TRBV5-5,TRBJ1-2,CASSLQSNYGYTF,TGTGCCAGCAGCCTACAGAGCAACTATGGCTACACCTTC
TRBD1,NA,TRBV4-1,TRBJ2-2,CASSHHPGQGSGELFF,TGCGCCAGCAGCCACCACCCGGGACAGGGCTCCGGGGAGCTGTTTTTT
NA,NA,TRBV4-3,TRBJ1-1,CASSRELGRTGEAFF,TGCGCCAGCAGCCGAGAACTCGGTCGTACAGGCGAAGCTTTCTTT
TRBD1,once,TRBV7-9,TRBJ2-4,CASSQNRGMAIQYF,TGTGCCAGCAGCCAGAACAGGGGTATGGCCATTCAGTACTTC
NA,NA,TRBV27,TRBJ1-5,CASGFNQPQHF,TGTGCCAGCGGCTTCAATCAGCCCCAGCATTTT
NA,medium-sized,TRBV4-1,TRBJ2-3,CASSQDSSSTDTQYF,TGCGCCAGCAGCCAGGACAGTTCTAGCACAGATACGCAGTATTTT
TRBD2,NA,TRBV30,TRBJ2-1,CATSVALAGSYNEQFF,TGTGCCACCTCAGTAGCACTAGCGGGGTCCTACAATGAGCAGTTCTTC
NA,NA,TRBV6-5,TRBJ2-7,CASSPGTNEQYF,TGTGCCAGCAGTCCCGGGACAAACGAGCAGTACTTC
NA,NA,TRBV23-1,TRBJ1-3,CASSQLAAGNTIYF,TGCGCCAGCAGTCAATTGGCAGCCGGAAACACCATATATTTT
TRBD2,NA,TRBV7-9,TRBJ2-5,CASSPRLAGASGETQYF,TGTGCCAGCAGCCCAAGACTAGCGGGGGCGAGCGGGGAGACCCAGTACTTC
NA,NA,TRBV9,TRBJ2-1,CASSVDGLQGNEQFF,TGTGCCAGCAGCGTAGATGGACTCCAGGGCAATGAGCAGTTCTTC
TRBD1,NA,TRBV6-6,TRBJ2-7,CASSYPGQGVYEQYF,TGTGCCAGCAGTTACCCGGGACAGGGGGTCTACGAGCAGTACTTC
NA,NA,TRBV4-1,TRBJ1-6,CASSLGGEGESNSPLHF,TGCGCCAGCAGCCTAGGGGGGGAAGGGGAAAGTAATTCACCCCTCCACTTT
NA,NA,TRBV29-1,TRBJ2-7,CSVEDASSSYEQYF,TGCAGCGTTGAAGATGCCAGCTCATCCTACGAGCAGTACTTC
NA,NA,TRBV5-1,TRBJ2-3,CASSLMGQGGTDTQYF,TGCGCCAGCAGCTTGATGGGCCAGGGGGGTACAGATACGCAGTATTTT
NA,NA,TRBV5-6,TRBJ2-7,CASSSGVGYEQYF,TGTGCCAGCAGCTCCGGTGTGGGCTACGAGCAGTACTTC
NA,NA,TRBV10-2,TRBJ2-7,CASMSGINEQYF,TGCGCCAGCATGTCGGGGATCAACGAGCAGTACTTC
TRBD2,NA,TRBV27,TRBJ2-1,CASSPGTSLEDEQFF,TGTGCCAGCAGCCCCGGGACTAGCCTCGAAGATGAGCAGTTCTTC
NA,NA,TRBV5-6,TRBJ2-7,CASSFERAGEQYF,TGTGCCAGCAGCTTCGAGAGGGCTGGGGAGCAGTACTTC
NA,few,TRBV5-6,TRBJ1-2,CASSLGGAGYTF,TGTGCCAGCAGCTTGGGTGGGGCTGGCTACACCTTC
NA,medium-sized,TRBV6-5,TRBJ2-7,CASSYGGTYEQYF,TGTGCCAGCAGTTACGGCGGTACCTACGAGCAGTACTTC
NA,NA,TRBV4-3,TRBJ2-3,CASSQDLGGPEHTDTQYF,TGCGCCAGCAGCCAAGACCTGGGGGGGCCGGAGCACACAGATACGCAGTATTTT
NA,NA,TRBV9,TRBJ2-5,CASSVQDSQETQYF,TGTGCCAGCAGCGTACAGGATTCCCAAGAGACCCAGTACTTC
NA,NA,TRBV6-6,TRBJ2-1,CASSYSPAYNEQFF,TGTGCCAGCAGTTACTCGCCAGCCTACAATGAGCAGTTCTTC
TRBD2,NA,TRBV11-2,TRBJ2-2,CASTQTQRGWTGELFF,TGTGCCAGCACCCAGACCCAGCGGGGGTGGACCGGGGAGCTGTTTTTT
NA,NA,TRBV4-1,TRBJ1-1,CASSQVGFAEAFF,TGCGCCAGCAGCCAAGTGGGGTTCGCTGAAGCTTTCTTT
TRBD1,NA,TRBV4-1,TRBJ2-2,CASSHRKGATGELFF,TGCGCCAGCAGCCACCGCAAGGGGGCCACCGGGGAGCTGTTTTTT
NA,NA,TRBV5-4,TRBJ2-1,CASSSTDRGYEQFF,TGTGCCAGCAGCTCCACTGATCGGGGTTATGAGCAGTTCTTC
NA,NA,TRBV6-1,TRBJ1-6,CASSEFFTGSSYNSPLHF,TGTGCCAGCAGTGAATTTTTTACGGGGAGCTCCTATAATTCACCCCTCCACTTT
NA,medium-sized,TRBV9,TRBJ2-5,CASSVLSGETQYF,TGTGCCAGCAGCGTGCTCTCGGGGGAGACCCAGTACTTC
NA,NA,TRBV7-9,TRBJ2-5,CASSLEEFAGQETQYF,TGTGCCAGCAGCTTAGAAGAGTTTGCGGGGCAAGAGACCCAGTACTTC
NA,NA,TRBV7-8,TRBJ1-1,CASSSSLGDWSTEAFF,TGTGCCAGCAGCTCTTCGCTAGGGGACTGGAGCACTGAAGCTTTCTTT
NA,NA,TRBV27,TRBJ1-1,CASSPRTGNTEAFF,TGTGCCAGCAGTCCCCGGACGGGGAACACTGAAGCTTTCTTT
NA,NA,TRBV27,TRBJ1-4,CASSRWGGVNEKLFF,TGTGCCAGCAGCCGTTGGGGGGGCGTAAATGAAAAACTGTTTTTT
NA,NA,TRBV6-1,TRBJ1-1,CASGIEAFF,TGTGCCAGTGGAATTGAAGCTTTCTTT
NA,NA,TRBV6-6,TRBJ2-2,CASSYSGGDGELFF,TGTGCCAGCAGTTACTCAGGGGGGGACGGGGAGCTGTTTTTT
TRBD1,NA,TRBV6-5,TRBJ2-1,CASHPWTGDNEQFF,TGTGCCAGTCACCCGTGGACAGGGGACAATGAGCAGTTCTTC
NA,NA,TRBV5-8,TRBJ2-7,CASSPAGGGGSYEQYF,TGTGCCAGCAGCCCCGCAGGGGGCGGGGGCTCCTACGAGCAGTACTTC
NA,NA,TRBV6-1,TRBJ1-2,CASSFGPVSNYGYTF,TGTGCCAGCAGCTTCGGGCCCGTATCTAACTATGGCTACACCTTC
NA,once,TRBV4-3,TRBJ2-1,CASSQEFWIDNEQFF,TGCGCCAGCAGCCAAGAATTCTGGATAGACAATGAGCAGTTCTTC
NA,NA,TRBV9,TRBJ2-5,CTSSPRDFQETQYF,TGTACCAGCAGCCCCCGGGACTTCCAAGAGACCCAGTACTTC
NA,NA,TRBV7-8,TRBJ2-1,CASSLAWLLGDEQFF,TGTGCCAGCAGCTTAGCGTGGCTCCTGGGGGATGAGCAGTTCTTC
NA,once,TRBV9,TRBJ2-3,CASSVNTPTDTQYF,TGTGCCAGCAGCGTAAACACCCCCACAGATACGCAGTATTTT
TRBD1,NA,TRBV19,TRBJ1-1,CAGSIEPTGTETFF,TGTGCCGGTAGTATAGAACCGACAGGGACGGAAACTTTCTTT
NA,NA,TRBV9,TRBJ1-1,CASSVGAGITEAFF,TGTGCCAGCAGCGTAGGTGCAGGGATCACTGAAGCTTTCTTT
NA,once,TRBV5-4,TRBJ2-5,CASSYSGSLGETQYF,TGTGCCAGCAGCTATTCAGGGTCATTAGGGGAGACCCAGTACTTC
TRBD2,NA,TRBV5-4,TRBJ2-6,CASSLGTSVHSGANVLTF,TGTGCCAGCAGCCTTGGGACTAGCGTACACTCTGGGGCCAACGTCCTGACTTTC
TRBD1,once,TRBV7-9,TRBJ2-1,CASTSGQGVDNEQFF,TGTGCCAGCACCTCCGGGCAGGGGGTGGACAATGAGCAGTTCTTC
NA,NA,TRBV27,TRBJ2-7,CASSLSAAYEQYF,TGTGCCAGCAGTTTATCGGCAGCCTACGAGCAGTACTTC